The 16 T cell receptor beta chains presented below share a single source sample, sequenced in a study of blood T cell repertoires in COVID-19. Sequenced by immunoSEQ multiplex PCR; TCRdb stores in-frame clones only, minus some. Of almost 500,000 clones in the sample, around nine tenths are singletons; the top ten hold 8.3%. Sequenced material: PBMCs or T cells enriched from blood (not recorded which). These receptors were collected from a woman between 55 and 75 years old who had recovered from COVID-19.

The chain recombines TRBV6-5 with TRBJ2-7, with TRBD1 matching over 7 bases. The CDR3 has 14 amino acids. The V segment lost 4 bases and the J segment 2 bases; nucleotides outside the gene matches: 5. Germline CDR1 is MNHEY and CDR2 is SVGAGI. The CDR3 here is CASSSGTVPYEQYV. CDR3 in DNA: TGTGCCAGCAGTTCCGGGACAGTCCCCTACGAGCAGTACGTC.

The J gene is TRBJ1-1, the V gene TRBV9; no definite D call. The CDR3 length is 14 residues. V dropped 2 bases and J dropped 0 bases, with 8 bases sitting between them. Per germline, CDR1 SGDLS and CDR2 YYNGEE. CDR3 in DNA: TGTGCCAGCAGCGTCGTAGTAATGAACACTGAAGCTTTCTTT. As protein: CASSVVVMNTEAFF.

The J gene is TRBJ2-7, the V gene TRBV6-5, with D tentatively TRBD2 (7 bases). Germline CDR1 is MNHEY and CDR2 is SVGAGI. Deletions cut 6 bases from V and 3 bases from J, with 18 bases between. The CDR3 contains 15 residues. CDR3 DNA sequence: TGTGCCAGCAGCCGAGGGGGGGCCGGCGGCTACGAGCAGTACGTC. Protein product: CASSRGGAGGYEQYV.

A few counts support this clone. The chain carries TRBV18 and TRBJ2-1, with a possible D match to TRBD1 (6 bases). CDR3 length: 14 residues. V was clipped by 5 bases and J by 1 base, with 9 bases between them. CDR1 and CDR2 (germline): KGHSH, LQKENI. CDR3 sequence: CASSWGPSYNEQFF. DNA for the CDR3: TGTGCCAGCTCATGGGGGCCTTCCTACAATGAGCAGTTCTTC.

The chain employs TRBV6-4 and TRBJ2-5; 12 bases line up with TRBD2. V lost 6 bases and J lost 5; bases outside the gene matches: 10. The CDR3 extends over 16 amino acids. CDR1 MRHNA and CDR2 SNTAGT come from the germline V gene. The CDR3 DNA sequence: TGTGCCAGCAGGACCCCTAGCGGGGGGGCCTGGGAGACCCAGTACTTC. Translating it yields CASRTPSGGAWETQYF.

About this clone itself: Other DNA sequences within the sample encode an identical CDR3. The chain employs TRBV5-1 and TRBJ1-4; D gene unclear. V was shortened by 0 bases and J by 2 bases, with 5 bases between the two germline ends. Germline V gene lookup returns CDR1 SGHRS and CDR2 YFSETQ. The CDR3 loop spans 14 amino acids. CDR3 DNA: TGCGCCAGCAGCTTGGCCGGGACTAATGAAAAACTGTTTTTT. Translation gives CASSLAGTNEKLFF.

CDR3 DNA sequence: TGTGCCAGCTGGACACTGAACACTGAAGCTTTCTTT. It encodes CASWTLNTEAFF. This chain uses TRBV6-5 with TRBJ1-1; D might be TRBD1 (5 bases). CDR3 length equals 12 residues. The V gene lost 8 bases and the J gene lost 0 bases, with 7 bases spanning the gap. The V gene's germline CDR1 is MNHEY and CDR2 SVGAGI.

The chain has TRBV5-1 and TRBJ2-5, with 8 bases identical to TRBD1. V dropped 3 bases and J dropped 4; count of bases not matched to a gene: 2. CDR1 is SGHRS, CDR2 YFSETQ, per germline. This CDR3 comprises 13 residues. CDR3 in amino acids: CASSSGQGETQYF. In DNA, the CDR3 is TGCGCCAGCAGCTCCGGACAGGGAGAGACCCAGTACTTC.

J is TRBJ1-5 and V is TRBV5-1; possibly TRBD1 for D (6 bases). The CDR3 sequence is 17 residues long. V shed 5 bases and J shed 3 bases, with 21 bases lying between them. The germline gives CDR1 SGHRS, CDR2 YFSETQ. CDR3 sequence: CASRLNRERPPNQPQHF. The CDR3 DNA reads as TGCGCCAGCAGGCTAAACAGGGAAAGGCCCCCCAATCAGCCCCAGCATTTT. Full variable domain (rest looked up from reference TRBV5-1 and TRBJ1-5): KAGVTQTPRYLIKTRGQQVTLSCSPISGHRSVSWYQQTPGQGLQFLFEYFSETQRNKGNFPGRFSGRQFSNSRSEMNVSTLELGDSALYLCASRLNRERPPNQPQHFGDGTRLSIL.

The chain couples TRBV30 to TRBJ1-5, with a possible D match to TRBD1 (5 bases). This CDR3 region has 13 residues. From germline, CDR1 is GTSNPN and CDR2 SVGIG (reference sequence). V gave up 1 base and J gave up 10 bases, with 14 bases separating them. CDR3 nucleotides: TGTGCCTGGAGTGCACAGGAATCACAACCCCAGCATTTT. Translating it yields CAWSAQESQPQHF.

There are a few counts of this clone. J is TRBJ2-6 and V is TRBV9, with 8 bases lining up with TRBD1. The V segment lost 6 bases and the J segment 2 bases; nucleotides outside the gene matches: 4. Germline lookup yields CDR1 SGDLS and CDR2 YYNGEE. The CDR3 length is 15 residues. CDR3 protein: CASTQQGAGANVLTF. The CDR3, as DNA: TGTGCCAGCACACAACAGGGGGCTGGGGCCAACGTCCTGACTTTC.

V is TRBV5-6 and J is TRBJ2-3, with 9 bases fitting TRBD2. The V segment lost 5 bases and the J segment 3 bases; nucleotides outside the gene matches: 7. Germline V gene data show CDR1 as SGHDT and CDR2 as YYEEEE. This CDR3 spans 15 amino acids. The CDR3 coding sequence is TGTGCCAGCAGTCCCGGGACTAGCTCGACAGATACGCAGTATTTT. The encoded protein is CASSPGTSSTDTQYF.

The CDR3 spells CASSPNRAPYNEQFF. In DNA form, the CDR3 reads TGTGCCAGCTCACCAAACAGGGCGCCCTACAATGAGCAGTTCTTC. This chain connects TRBV18 to TRBJ2-1, with D possibly matching TRBD1 (6 bases). The CDR3 covers 15 residues. Trimming cost V 2 bases and J 2 bases, with 10 bases left between them. Germline V CDR1 and CDR2: KGHSH, LQKENI.

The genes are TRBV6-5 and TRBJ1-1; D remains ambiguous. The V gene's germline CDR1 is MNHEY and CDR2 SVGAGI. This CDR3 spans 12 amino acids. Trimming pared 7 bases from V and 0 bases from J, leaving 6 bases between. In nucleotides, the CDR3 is TGTGCCAGCACTCGGGTGAACACTGAAGCTTTCTTT. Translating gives CASTRVNTEAFF.

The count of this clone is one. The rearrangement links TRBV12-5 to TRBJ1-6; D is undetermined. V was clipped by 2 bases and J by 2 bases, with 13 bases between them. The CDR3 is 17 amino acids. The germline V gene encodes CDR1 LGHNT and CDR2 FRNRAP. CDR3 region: CASGLRPGLAYNSPLHF. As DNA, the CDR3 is TGTGCTAGTGGTTTGCGGCCGGGTCTAGCCTATAATTCACCCCTCCACTTT.

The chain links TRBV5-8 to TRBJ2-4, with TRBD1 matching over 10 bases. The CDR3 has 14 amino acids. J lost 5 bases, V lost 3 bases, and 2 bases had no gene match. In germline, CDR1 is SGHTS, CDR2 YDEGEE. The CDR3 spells CASSSGQGENIQYF. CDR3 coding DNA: TGTGCCAGCAGCTCCGGACAGGGGGAAAACATTCAGTACTTC.